This T cell receptor beta chain is from a study of brain metastases from non-small cell lung cancer. The repertoire was sequenced with immunoSEQ multiplex PCR; TCRdb's copy has only in-frame clones and lacks some. The sample lists 15,000 or so clones, approximately 80% occurring once. Germline assignment: CDR1 SGDLS and CDR2 YYNGEE. The germline V and J ends were trimmed by 3 bases and 1 base, with 14 bases remaining between them. CDR3 length: 16 amino acids. This sequence was found in a donor over 35 with non-small cell lung cancer. The sequencing sample was made of primary lung tumor tissue. The chain is built from TRBV9 and TRBJ2-1, with D tentatively TRBD1 or TRBD2 (5 bases each). The CDR3 region is CASSGPGGGSYNEQFF. In DNA form, the CDR3 reads TGTGCCAGCAGCGGGCCTGGTGGGGGATCCTACAATGAGCAGTTCTTC.